This TCR beta chain was retrieved from a study of blood T cells in healthy people across ages. Study-level information: Per every two T cells, about one barcoded beta molecule was captured by template switching.

The CDR3 sequence is 11 residues long. Germline CDR1 and CDR2: MNHEY and SVGEGT. Trimming stripped 7 bases from V and 9 bases from J, with 12 bases between. Turning to this clonotype: Its antigen remains unidentified.

Through a sample-barcoded 5' primer and a J-beta primer mix, a second PCR was run for roughly 6 to 11 cycles. One entry per CDR3 protein, called by TCRdb with MiXCR from the 5' RACE reads. The repertoire includes roughly 1,000,000 distinct CDR3 sequences, roughly a quarter of them detected once, and around 0.75% sits in the top ten. General study findings and limits: It was not possible, with unsorted PBMCs, to conclusively compare naive and antigen-experienced cells. In long-lived donors, naive CD4+ cell counts and diversity exceeded those of aged donors.

This same sample was also part of a study on T cells of mothers and their children.

The material sequenced was blood. V usage is TRBV6-2 or TRBV6-3 and J usage is TRBJ2-5, with D maybe TRBD2 (5 bases). The source is a girl aged 2 to 9 in good health. CDR3 sequence (DNA): TGTGCCAGCACCGTAGACGGGGCCCAGTACTTC. It yields the protein CASTVDGAQYF.